The 18 T cell receptor beta chains reported below all come from one sample, sequenced in a study of molecular identifiers for immune sequencing clone quantification. Each CDR3 protein is one row after TCRdb ran MiXCR on the PCR reads. The repertoire holds about 640,000 distinct CDR3 sequences, with about 20% as singletons. Input material: naive CD8+ T cells from blood, with Jurkat cell RNA spiked in. Stated subset: FACS-sorted CD8+CD4-CCR7+CD45RA+ naive T cells. These receptor sequences come from a human donor in good health. Some libraries in this study had Jurkat cell RNA spiked in.

This clonotype was picked up many times. This sequence joins TRBV20-1 and TRBJ2-7; 10 bases align to TRBD1. With V trimmed by 7 bases and J by 4 bases, 7 bases remained unmatched. This CDR3 comprises 13 residues. Germline V gene data show CDR1 as DFQATT and CDR2 as SNEGSKA (reference sequence). CDR3 loop: CSGSPGQGYEQYF. The CDR3, as DNA: TGCAGTGGTTCACCGGGACAGGGGTACGAGCAGTACTTC.

This clonotype was observed many times. The rearrangement uses TRBV20-1 and TRBJ2-7, with 10 nucleotides matching TRBD2. Per germline, CDR1 DFQATT and CDR2 SNEGSKA (reference sequence). The CDR3 sequence is 14 residues long. V trimming: 2 bases; J trimming: 2 bases; junction bases outside the gene matches: 3. The CDR3 is CSARNLAGAYEQYF. Here the CDR3 DNA reads TGCAGTGCTAGAAATCTAGCGGGAGCCTACGAGCAGTACTTC.

Points on this clonotype: A much larger clone is a single base away; this may be a read error. The chain is built from TRBV4-3 and TRBJ1-4, with D unclear. This CDR3 region has 15 residues. CDR1 and CDR2 (germline): LGHNA, YSLEER. In DNA, the CDR3 is TGCGCCAGCGGCCAGTCCAGTGCAACTAATGAAAAACTGTTTTTT. Its protein product is CASGQSSATNEKLFF.

V gene TRBV10-3 combines with J gene TRBJ1-4; no firm D call. The CDR3 spans 17 residues. V was trimmed by 0 bases and J by 5 bases, leaving 16 bases between them. Germline-derived CDR1 and CDR2 are ENHRY and SYGVKD. The CDR3 region has the DNA TGTGCCATCAGTGAGTCAATAGGGCGAGTCGGCAATGAAAAACTGTTTTTT. Translation: CAISESIGRVGNEKLFF.

Concerning this clonotype itself: This could be a read error, since a much larger clone is one nucleotide away. The rearrangement links TRBV29-1 to TRBJ2-1; D is perhaps TRBD2 (5 bases). The CDR3 is made up of 15 amino acids. The germline V gene has CDR1 SQVTM and CDR2 ANQGSEA. The CDR3 bases are TGCGGCGTTGAAGATTTGTCCGGGATGTACAATGAGCAGTTCTTC. Translated, it gives CGVEDLSGMYNEQFF.

The chain combines TRBV19 with TRBJ2-2; D gene unclear. V was cut by 3 bases and J by 6 bases, with 11 bases left in between. The CDR3 is 14 residues long. Looked up from germline, CDR1 is LNHDA and CDR2 is SQIVND (reference sequence). The CDR3 is CASSMIGGSGELFF. In DNA form, the CDR3 reads TGTGCCAGTAGTATGATTGGCGGATCCGGGGAGCTGTTTTTT.

The chain couples TRBV6-6 to TRBJ2-1; 7 bases line up with TRBD1. The CDR3 sequence is 13 residues long. The germline CDR1 and CDR2 sequences are MNHNY and SVGAGI (reference sequence). V trimming: 10 bases; J trimming: 1 base; junction bases outside the gene matches: 4. The CDR3 spells CATQQGSYNEQFF. In nucleotides, the CDR3 is TGTGCCACCCAACAGGGGTCCTACAATGAGCAGTTCTTC.

This clonotype has ten or more counts. The rearrangement links TRBV4-1 to TRBJ2-3, with 13 bases matching TRBD2. The CDR3 runs to 18 residues. The trim removed 0 bases at V and 1 base at J, leaving 4 bases unmatched. CDR1 and CDR2 (germline): MGHRA, YSYEKL. CDR3 DNA: TGCGCCAGCAGCCAAGAGGGGACTAGCGGGACCGGCACAGATACGCAGTATTTT. Protein product: CASSQEGTSGTGTDTQYF.

This clonotype was counted between two and nine times. V gene TRBV9 combines with J gene TRBJ2-7, with 9 bases lining up with TRBD2. Germline CDR1 is SGDLS and CDR2 is YYNGEE. Unmatched junction bases numbered 5, after V lost 0 bases and J lost 4 bases. This CDR3 has 15 residues. DNA of the CDR3: TGTGCCAGCAGCGTAGATGGACTAGCGACTTACGAGCAGTACTTC. Amino acid sequence: CASSVDGLATYEQYF.

The table lists this clonotype with many counts. The chain combines TRBV29-1 with TRBJ2-7, with D uncertain. The ends were cut back, 6 bases at V and 3 bases at J, with 9 bases in the middle. Germline V gene data show CDR1 as SQVTM and CDR2 as ANQGSEA. This CDR3 has 11 amino acids. The CDR3 coding sequence is TGCAGCGTCTCACAGAACTACGAGCAGTACTTC. This gives the protein CSVSQNYEQYF.

This clonotype came up many times. This rearrangement joins TRBV30 to TRBJ2-5, with 8 bases matching TRBD1. The CDR3 is 16 residues long. V shed 0 bases and J 4 bases; nucleotides not matched to a gene: 10. Germline V gene lookup returns CDR1 GTSNPN and CDR2 SVGIG (reference sequence). The CDR3 nucleotides are TGTGCCTGGAGTGTATTTTCAGGGGGCGGGATAGAGACCCAGTACTTC. Residues: CAWSVFSGGGIETQYF. The full variable domain, its missing parts supplied by reference TRBV30 and TRBJ2-5, is SQTIHQWPATLVQPVGSPLSLECTVEGTSNPNLYWYRQAAGRGLQLLFYSVGIGQISSEVPQNLSASRPQDRQFILSSKKLLLSDSGFYLCAWSVFSGGGIETQYFGPGTRLLVL.

This clonotype was seen at least ten times. The chain carries TRBV4-1 and TRBJ2-1, with 8 bases fitting TRBD1. The V gene end was trimmed by 2 bases and the J gene end by 2 bases; junction bases not matched to a gene: 5. The CDR3 extends over 16 amino acids. Per germline, CDR1 MGHRA and CDR2 YSYEKL. The CDR3 here is CASSQYTGGTYNEQFF. The CDR3 DNA follows: TGCGCCAGCAGCCAATATACAGGGGGAACCTACAATGAGCAGTTCTTC.

This clonotype was counted ten times or more. The chain links TRBV27 to TRBJ2-7, with 8 bases identical to TRBD2. Germline V lookup: CDR1 MNHEY, CDR2 SMNVEV (reference sequence). The CDR3 has 14 residues. V lost 3 bases, J lost 2 bases, and 3 bases stayed unmatched. The CDR3 nucleotides read TGTGCCAGCAGTTTGTCGGGGGGGCCCTACGAGCAGTACTTC. It yields the protein CASSLSGGPYEQYF.

This clonotype was recorded many times. This rearrangement joins TRBV29-1 to TRBJ2-7; either TRBD1 or TRBD2 may supply D (6 bases each). The CDR3 is 14 amino acids. The ends were cut back, 1 base at V and 2 bases at J, with 12 bases in the middle. The germline CDR1 and CDR2 sequences are SQVTM and ANQGSEA. CDR3 DNA sequence: TGCAGCGTTGAAGCGACAGGAGGGCCCTACGAGCAGTACTTC. It codes for CSVEATGGPYEQYF.

Of note for this clonotype: This may be a read error, as it is one base from a much larger clone. This chain connects TRBV19 to TRBJ1-5, with D unresolved. The CDR3 loop spans 15 amino acids. CDR1 is LNHDA and CDR2 is SQIVND in the germline V gene (reference sequence). This CDR3 reads CASSIGGGSNRPQHF. In DNA form, the CDR3 reads TGTGCCAGTAGTATAGGTGGAGGGAGCAATCGGCCCCAGCATTTT.

This clonotype was observed a few times. Since the CDR3 does not end with the conserved phenylalanine or tryptophan, this likely comes from a read error. This rearrangement joins TRBV5-4 to TRBJ2-4; 7 nucleotides align to TRBD1. Germline V gene data show CDR1 as SGHNT and CDR2 as YYREEE (reference sequence). The CDR3 contains 15 residues. Trimming removed 1 base from V and 3 bases from J; junction bases left unmatched: 4. The CDR3 region is CASSLFPGGKNIQYL. In DNA, the CDR3 is TGTGCCAGCAGCTTGTTTCCAGGGGGCAAAAACATTCAGTACCTC.

On this clonotype itself: This could be a read error, since a much larger clone is one nucleotide away. This sequence joins TRBV27 and TRBJ2-5; D is unresolved. Germline values: CDR1 MNHEY, CDR2 SMNVEV (reference sequence). CDR3 length: 12 amino acids. CDR3 sequence reads: CASSGIGETQCF. DNA of the CDR3: TGTGCCAGCAGTGGAATCGGAGAGACCCAGTGCTTC.

This clonotype appeared many times. The chain employs TRBV28 and TRBJ1-2, with 7 positions matching TRBD1. Germline V gene data show CDR1 as MDHEN and CDR2 as SYDVKM. The CDR3 has 14 amino acids. Germline trimming cut 6 bases from V and 3 bases from J; bases unmatched to any gene: 7. CDR3 region: CASRKGQLDYGYTF. CDR3 DNA sequence: TGTGCCAGCAGGAAGGGACAGCTGGACTATGGCTACACCTTC.